A single sample gave rise to the 16 T cell receptor beta chains below, sequenced in a study of blood T cell repertoires in COVID-19. Using immunoSEQ multiplex PCR, the repertoire was profiled, and TCRdb retains in-frame clones only, with some absent. This table has some 290,000 clones, 90% appearing once. Sequences were obtained from peripheral blood. The receptors stem from a woman under 40 with COVID-19, enrolled during active disease.

This rearrangement joins TRBV5-1 to TRBJ2-3; 10 bases map to TRBD2. V lost 4 bases, J lost 0 bases, and 5 bases stayed unmatched. The CDR3 covers 16 residues. CDR1 and CDR2 (germline): SGHRS, YFSETQ. In nucleotides, the CDR3 is TGCGCCAGCAGCGGACTAGCGGCAACGAGCACAGATACGCAGTATTTT. Translation: CASSGLAATSTDTQYF.

The V and J genes are TRBV28 and TRBJ2-5; D is uncertain. CDR1 and CDR2 (germline): MDHEN, SYDVKM. Trimming left V 5 bases short and J 4 bases short, with 5 bases between. The CDR3 has 11 amino acids. The DNA for the CDR3 is TGTGCCAGCAGTACTGTAGAGACCCAGTACTTC. Translating gives CASSTVETQYF.

This chain uses TRBV27 with TRBJ1-3; D unclear. From germline, CDR1 is MNHEY and CDR2 SMNVEV (reference sequence). This CDR3 is 15 amino acids long. V was clipped by 3 bases and J by 0 bases, with 9 bases between them. The CDR3 reads CASSFNGHSGNTIYF. The CDR3 nucleotides read TGTGCCAGCAGTTTTAACGGTCACTCTGGAAACACCATATATTTT.

The count of this clone is one. This chain links TRBV15 with TRBJ2-7; 7 nucleotides align to TRBD1. V was pared by 5 bases and J by 2 bases, with 6 bases of the junction left unmatched. The CDR3 spans 14 residues. Germline lookup yields CDR1 LNHNV and CDR2 YYDKDF (reference sequence). The CDR3 here is CATSRRDRTYEQYF. The DNA of the CDR3 is TGTGCCACCAGCCGCCGGGACAGAACCTACGAGCAGTACTTC.

This clone was detected only once. The chain is built from TRBV25-1 and TRBJ2-2, with 12 bases identical to TRBD2. Trimming took 7 bases from V and 3 from J; bases not matched to a gene: 12. This CDR3 spans 18 amino acids. Germline lookup yields CDR1 MGHDK and CDR2 SYGVNS. CDR3 sequence reads: CASTPGLAGAMDTGELFF. Written as DNA, the CDR3 is TGTGCCAGCACCCCGGGACTAGCGGGCGCAATGGACACCGGGGAGCTGTTTTTT. The entire variable domain, with the rest obtained from reference TRBV25-1 and TRBJ2-2, is as follows: EADIYQTPRYLVIGTGKKITLECSQTMGHDKMYWYQQDPGMELHLIHYSYGVNSTEKGDLSSESTVSRIRTEHFPLTLESARPSHTSQYLCASTPGLAGAMDTGELFFGEGSRLTVL.

The chain has TRBV27 and TRBJ2-5, with 11 bases lining up with TRBD2. Trimming at V came to 6 bases and at J to 3 bases, leaving 9 bases not matched to a gene. This CDR3 is built from 16 residues. Looked up from germline, CDR1 is MNHEY and CDR2 is SMNVEV (reference sequence). The CDR3 protein is CASRFSGRGAEETQYF. The CDR3 bases are TGTGCCAGCAGGTTTAGCGGGAGGGGGGCAGAAGAGACCCAGTACTTC.

The chain couples TRBV7-2 to TRBJ2-7; D may be TRBD1 (5 bases). Germline loops: CDR1 SGHTA, CDR2 FQGNSA. CDR3 length equals 12 residues. Trimming pared 0 bases from V and 6 bases from J, leaving 6 bases between. Here the CDR3 DNA reads TGTGCCAGCAGCTTAGCAGGGGCCGAGCAGTACTTC. Protein sequence: CASSLAGAEQYF.

The chain is built from TRBV19 and TRBJ2-1; D is perhaps TRBD2 (5 bases). The CDR3 has 13 amino acids. Germline CDR1 and CDR2: LNHDA and SQIVND (reference sequence). Trimming shortened V by 5 bases and J by 2 bases, and 7 bases separated the two germline ends. The CDR3 loop reads CASSPGAYNEQFF. For the CDR3, the DNA is TGTGCCAGTAGTCCCGGGGCCTACAATGAGCAGTTCTTC.

The V and J genes are TRBV7-7 and TRBJ1-2; the match to TRBD1 covers 9 bases. V lost 2 bases and J lost 7; bases outside the gene matches: 14. The CDR3 is 17 amino acids. The germline CDR1 and CDR2 sequences are SSHAT and FNYEAQ (reference sequence). The CDR3 bases are TGTGCCAGCAGCTTACCCTTCCCGGGACAGGGAACGGCTGGCTACACCTTC. Residues: CASSLPFPGQGTAGYTF. The complete variable domain, with remaining parts taken from reference TRBV7-7 and TRBJ1-2, reads GAGVSQSPRYKVTKRGQDVTLRCDPISSHATLYWYQQALGQGPEFLTYFNYEAQPDKSGLPSDRFSAERPEGSISTLTIQRTEQRDSAMYRCASSLPFPGQGTAGYTFGSGTRLTVV.

The chain combines TRBV3-1 (or the pseudogene TRBV3-2) with TRBJ2-4; 11 bases fit TRBD2. V shed 4 bases and J 5 bases; nucleotides not matched to a gene: 7. The germline gives CDR1 LGHDT, CDR2 YNNKEL (reference sequence). The CDR3 loop spans 16 amino acids. CDR3 nucleotide sequence: TGTGCCAGCAGCCTAGCGGGAGGGCCTTTGGAAAACATTCAGTACTTC. Its protein is CASSLAGGPLENIQYF.

This chain's CDR3 is CASTVSSEEQFF. CDR3 bases: TGTGCCAGCACCGTTTCATCCGAGGAGCAGTTCTTC. The chain is built from TRBV5-8 and TRBJ2-1; D not certain. V gave up 6 bases and J gave up 10 bases, with 14 bases separating them. CDR1 is SGHTS, CDR2 YDEGEE, per germline. The CDR3 is 12 residues long.

CDR3 residues: CASSPGVLAGGSDTQYF. CDR3 DNA sequence: TGCGCCAGCAGCCCGGGAGTTCTAGCGGGAGGGTCGGATACGCAGTATTTT. The rearrangement joins TRBV5-1 to TRBJ2-3; 12 positions match TRBD2. The J segment lost 6 bases and the V segment lost 4 bases, leaving 12 bases of the junction unmatched. The length of the CDR3 is 17 residues. Germline CDR1 SGHRS, CDR2 YFSETQ. The entire variable domain, with the rest obtained from reference TRBV5-1 and TRBJ2-3, is as follows: KAGVTQTPRYLIKTRGQQVTLSCSPISGHRSVSWYQQTPGQGLQFLFEYFSETQRNKGNFPGRFSGRQFSNSRSEMNVSTLELGDSALYLCASSPGVLAGGSDTQYFGPGTRLTVL.

V gene TRBV6-2 or TRBV6-3 combines with J gene TRBJ1-5; 9 bases are shared with TRBD1. The germline gives CDR1 MNHEY, CDR2 SVGEGT. The length of the CDR3 is 14 residues. V was pared by 2 bases and J by 4 bases, with 0 bases of the junction left unmatched. Here the CDR3 DNA reads TGTGCCAGCAGTTACGGGACAGGGAATCAGCCCCAGCATTTT. Its protein product is CASSYGTGNQPQHF.

The rearrangement links TRBV11-2 to TRBJ1-5, with a weak D call TRBD1 (6 bases). The CDR3 covers 15 residues. The germline gives CDR1 SGHAT, CDR2 FQNNGV. The ends were cut back, 1 base at V and 2 bases at J, with 9 bases in the middle. The CDR3 here is CASSLGAGGNQPQHF. CDR3 DNA: TGTGCCAGCAGCTTAGGGGCAGGGGGCAATCAGCCCCAGCATTTT.

The chain recombines TRBV10-3 with TRBJ1-1; TRBD1 might be the D (5 bases). The CDR3 runs 16 residues. Trimming cost V 0 bases and J 2 bases, with 13 bases left between them. The germline V gene encodes CDR1 ENHRY and CDR2 SYGVKD. CDR3 sequence: CAISESGGLENTEAFF. The DNA for the CDR3 is TGTGCCATCAGTGAGTCGGGGGGGTTAGAAAACACTGAAGCTTTCTTT.

This clone has only a few counts. The V call is TRBV2, the J call TRBJ2-5; the match to TRBD1 covers 10 bases. The germline V gene has CDR1 SNHLY and CDR2 FYNNEI. The CDR3 contains 14 residues. J gave up 4 bases and V 5 bases, and 4 bases lay outside the gene matches. The CDR3 nucleotides read TGTGCCAGCAGTCGCGACAGGGGGCTAGAGACCCAGTACTTC. This translates into CASSRDRGLETQYF.